Below, 16 T cell receptor beta chains from the same sample are listed, as sequenced in a study of T-cell memory formation after mild COVID-19. TCRdb analysed the 5' RACE reads with MiXCR anew, one entry per CDR3 protein. The data contain roughly 350,000 distinct CDR3 sequences, around 15% of them singletons. Material: PBMCs or a T cell subset sorted from them (not recorded which). These receptors all come from a man between 18 and 35 years old who had mild COVID-19 (a few samples of this study predate the infection). Cell type and time point are not known.

This clonotype was seen more than once but under ten times. The rearrangement joins TRBV5-1 to TRBJ2-1, with D possibly TRBD2 on 7 matching bases. The V gene's germline CDR1 is SGHRS and CDR2 YFSETQ. The CDR3 is 16 residues long. V dropped 5 bases and J dropped 1 base, with 16 bases sitting between them. CDR3 sequence (DNA): TGCGCCAGCAGTCTCCGAGGGGGGGGGTCCTACAATGAGCAGTTCTTC. This codes for CASSLRGGGSYNEQFF.

This chain connects TRBV6-6 to TRBJ2-1, with 7 bases identical to TRBD2. The CDR3 totals 15 residues. Germline CDR1 and CDR2: MNHNY and SVGAGI (reference sequence). The trim removed 5 bases at V and 4 bases at J, leaving 8 bases unmatched. The CDR3 loop reads CASSTSAGRYNEQFF. The CDR3 DNA is TGTGCCAGCAGTACCTCAGCGGGACGATACAATGAGCAGTTCTTC.

This clonotype was seen more than once but under ten times. The chain links TRBV6-2 or TRBV6-3 to TRBJ2-2; no clear D gene. The ends were cut back, 2 bases at V and 4 bases at J, with 8 bases in the middle. In germline, CDR1 is MNHEY, CDR2 SVGEGT. This CDR3 contains 14 residues. As DNA, the CDR3 is TGTGCCAGCAGTTACAGTCAGAGCACCGGGGAGCTGTTTTTT. This translates into CASSYSQSTGELFF.

There are many counts of this clonotype. This rearrangement joins TRBV7-9 to TRBJ1-2; D remains unclear. V lost 5 bases, J lost 3 bases, and 10 bases lay in between. The CDR3 consists of 13 residues. The germline V gene has CDR1 SEHNR and CDR2 FQNEAQ (reference sequence). The CDR3 DNA is TGTGCCAGCAGCGCCCGGACGGACTATGGCTACACCTTC. Residues: CASSARTDYGYTF.

The chain uses TRBV10-3 and TRBJ1-2; 8 positions agree with TRBD1. Germline values: CDR1 ENHRY, CDR2 SYGVKD. CDR3 size: 15 residues. Trimming removed 6 bases from V and 6 bases from J; junction bases left unmatched: 12. In DNA form, the CDR3 reads TGTGCCATCAGCCTGCCCGAGACAGGGGAGGATGGCTACACCTTC. This translates into CAISLPETGEDGYTF.

The chain links TRBV5-1 to TRBJ1-1; D remains ambiguous. Trimming left V 2 bases short and J 1 base short, with 12 bases between. The CDR3 length is 15 residues. The germline gives CDR1 SGHRS, CDR2 YFSETQ. The CDR3 DNA reads TGCGCCAGCAGCTTCCGGGCCAGCCAGAACACTGAAGCTTTCTTT. This sequence encodes CASSFRASQNTEAFF.

This clonotype has just a few counts. J is TRBJ1-2 and V is TRBV9; no firm D call. CDR3 length equals 15 residues. Germline V gives CDR1 SGDLS, CDR2 YYNGEE. With 0 bases removed from V and 6 bases from J, the gap between germline ends came to 15 bases. The CDR3 loop reads CASSVAEAGWNGYTF. The CDR3 coding sequence is TGTGCCAGCAGCGTAGCAGAAGCAGGCTGGAATGGCTACACCTTC.

This clonotype was detected only a few times. The genes are TRBV9 and TRBJ2-7; D possibly corresponds to TRBD1 (5 bases). Germline-derived CDR1 and CDR2 are SGDLS and YYNGEE. Between the trimmed V and J ends, which lost 0 bases and 5 bases, there was a span of 12 bases. This CDR3 is built from 14 residues. The CDR3 DNA follows: TGTGCCAGCAGCGTAGCAGGGTCACCGGACGAGCAGTACTTC. As protein: CASSVAGSPDEQYF.

This clonotype was seen more than once but under ten times. The V and J genes are TRBV5-6 and TRBJ2-1; the D gene could be TRBD1 or TRBD2 (5 bases each). CDR3 length: 14 residues. The V end lost 3 bases, the J end lost 2 bases, and 9 bases lay between the germline ends. In germline, CDR1 is SGHDT, CDR2 YYEEEE. The CDR3 DNA sequence: TGTGCCAGCAGCTGGGGGTGGGCCTACAATGAGCAGTTCTTC. Protein: CASSWGWAYNEQFF.

The genes are TRBV5-6 and TRBJ1-2, with 7 bases lining up with TRBD1. The V gene's germline CDR1 is SGHDT and CDR2 YYEEEE. The CDR3 spans 13 residues. The V segment lost 4 bases and the J segment 4 bases; nucleotides outside the gene matches: 4. CDR3 nucleotides: TGTGCCAGCAGCCCAGGGGGTCCCTATGGCTACACCTTC. This gives the protein CASSPGGPYGYTF.

The rearrangement joins TRBV29-1 to TRBJ2-1; unclear D gene. Germline V gene lookup returns CDR1 SQVTM and CDR2 ANQGSEA. CDR3 size: 14 residues. Trimming took off 4 bases at V and 4 bases at J, with 14 bases between the two ends. The CDR3 is CSVAGLLLYNEQFF. The CDR3 DNA sequence: TGCAGCGTTGCTGGTCTCCTCCTATACAATGAGCAGTTCTTC.

The rearrangement joins TRBV7-3 to TRBJ2-5, with D possibly matching TRBD1 (6 bases). Looked up from germline, CDR1 is SGHTA and CDR2 is FQGTGA. The CDR3 extends over 13 amino acids. V was shortened by 5 bases and J by 3 bases, with 10 bases between the two germline ends. This CDR3 reads CASSPDRKETQYF. Written as DNA, the CDR3 is TGTGCCAGCAGCCCCGACAGGAAAGAGACCCAGTACTTC.

The table lists this clonotype with a few counts. The rearrangement uses TRBV10-1 and TRBJ1-4; possibly TRBD1 for D (5 bases). With 6 bases removed from V and 8 bases from J, the gap between germline ends came to 25 bases. The CDR3 length is 17 residues. The V gene's germline CDR1 is WNHNN and CDR2 SYGVQD (reference sequence). CDR3 sequence reads: CASSHYSKTAFLEKLFF. The CDR3 DNA sequence: TGCGCCAGCAGCCACTATTCTAAGACAGCCTTTCTGGAAAAACTGTTTTTT.

DNA of the CDR3: TGCAGTGCTAGTCTCCCACCGGGACGGGCTGGACAGGGGGTGGGTACGCAGTATTTT. Translation gives CSASLPPGRAGQGVGTQYF. This chain links TRBV20-1 with TRBJ2-3, with TRBD1 matching over 10 bases. V lost 3 bases and J lost 8; bases outside the gene matches: 23. The CDR3 contains 19 residues. Germline assignment: CDR1 DFQATT and CDR2 SNEGSKA (reference sequence).

This clonotype was seen repeatedly, ten times or more. This rearrangement joins TRBV5-1 to TRBJ2-1, with 7 bases matching TRBD2. The CDR3 consists of 15 residues. The V and J ends lost 4 bases and 5 bases, in that order; junction bases with no gene match: 9. CDR1 and CDR2 from the germline V gene are SGHRS and YFSETQ. The CDR3 protein is CASSLLGGVHNEQFF. CDR3 sequence (DNA): TGCGCCAGCAGCCTTCTGGGGGGGGTCCACAATGAGCAGTTCTTC. The variable domain in full, with the rest retrieved from reference TRBV5-1 and TRBJ2-1, is KAGVTQTPRYLIKTRGQQVTLSCSPISGHRSVSWYQQTPGQGLQFLFEYFSETQRNKGNFPGRFSGRQFSNSRSEMNVSTLELGDSALYLCASSLLGGVHNEQFFGPGTRLTVL.

In its sample, this clonotype was seen many times. The chain has TRBV5-1 and TRBJ1-5, with D possibly TRBD1 on 5 matching bases. Germline V lookup: CDR1 SGHRS, CDR2 YFSETQ. The germline V and J ends were trimmed by 0 bases and 3 bases, with 10 bases remaining between them. The CDR3 totals 15 residues. CDR3 nucleotide sequence: TGCGCCAGCAGCTTGGACGGGGGAGACAATCAGCCCCAGCATTTT. It encodes CASSLDGGDNQPQHF.